This entry features one T cell receptor beta chain sequence. These data are taken from a study of neoadjuvant anti-PD-1 for oral cavity cancer. In the study overall: Around day 43, patients without progression received a fourth nivolumab dose before surgery.

Time point of the sample: after neoadjuvant nivolumab, at surgical resection. Cohort: HPV-negative, locally advanced oral cavity squamous cell carcinoma patients. PBMCs were not maintained or expanded in culture before analysis. The V end was cut by 2 bases, the J end by 6 bases, with 10 bases between. The CDR3 is 13 amino acids. CDR1 and CDR2 (germline): MNHNY, SVGAGI (reference sequence). Six replicates per PBMC sample, mostly from approximately 0.45 ug of genomic DNA. Clones were read by immunoSEQ multiplex PCR, and TCRdb kept only the in-frame ones, dropping some. The sample has about 42,000 clones; approximately 80% are singletons.

This clonotype was obtained from a person aged 35 to 85 with oral cavity squamous cell carcinoma. The sequencing used PBMCs, collected after nivolumab (anti-PD-1) treatment. J is TRBJ1-1 and V is TRBV6-6, with D possibly being TRBD1 (6 bases). The CDR3 reads CASSYGGGSEAFF. For the CDR3, the DNA is TGTGCCAGCAGTTACGGGGGGGGCTCTGAAGCTTTCTTT.